This T cell receptor beta chain was captured in a study of molecular identifiers for immune sequencing clone quantification. The wider study: The replicate experiment used RNA from roughly 21,000 or 96,000 naive CD8 cells. This RNA was split into five aliquots, and four of them were sequenced.

Via MiXCR, TCRdb re-called the PCR reads, giving one row per CDR3 protein. The sample consists of about 36,000 distinct CDR3 sequences, under 20% of them appearing once. This clonotype occurred a few times. Its specificity is not known. Findings of the study overall: Clones that had above 20 RNA copies took up over 98% of effector molecules but under 1% in naive cells. Detectable among some 1 million naive cells, according to reports, was Jurkat TCR RNA spiked in from one cell.

The authors sorted naive CD8 T cells as CD8+CD4-CCR7+CD45RA+. The material sequenced was naive CD8+ T cells from blood, with Jurkat cell RNA spiked in. As for subset: FACS-sorted CD8+CD4-CCR7+CD45RA+ naive T cells. The TCR sequence derives from a human donor in good health. Some libraries in this study had Jurkat cell RNA spiked in.

CDR3 DNA sequence: TGTGCCAGCAGCTTGGGAGTGCGGGAGGGCCACGATGAGCAGTTCTTC. This sequence encodes CASSLGVREGHDEQFF. The chain links TRBV5-6 to TRBJ2-1; 9 bases fit TRBD2. The CDR3 loop spans 16 amino acids. Trimming removed 0 bases from V and 8 bases from J; junction bases left unmatched: 9. Germline CDR1 is SGHDT and CDR2 is YYEEEE.